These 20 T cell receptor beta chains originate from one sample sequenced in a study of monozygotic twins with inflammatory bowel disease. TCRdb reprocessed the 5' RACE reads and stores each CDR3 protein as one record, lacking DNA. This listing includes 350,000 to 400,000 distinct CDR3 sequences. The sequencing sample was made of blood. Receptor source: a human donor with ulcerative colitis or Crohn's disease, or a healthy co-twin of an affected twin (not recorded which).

The CDR3 spells CASSLAGQSYNSPLHF. J is TRBJ1-6 and V is TRBV5-1. From germline, CDR1 is SGHRS and CDR2 YFSETQ. The CDR3 is 16 amino acids. Complete variable domain (other parts from reference TRBV5-1 and TRBJ1-6): KAGVTQTPRYLIKTRGQQVTLSCSPISGHRSVSWYQQTPGQGLQFLFEYFSETQRNKGNFPGRFSGRQFSNSRSEMNVSTLELGDSALYLCASSLAGQSYNSPLHFGNGTRLTVT.

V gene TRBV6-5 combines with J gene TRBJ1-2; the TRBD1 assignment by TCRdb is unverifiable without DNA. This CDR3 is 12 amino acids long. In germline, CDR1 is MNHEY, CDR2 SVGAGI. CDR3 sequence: CASSAGGYGYTF.

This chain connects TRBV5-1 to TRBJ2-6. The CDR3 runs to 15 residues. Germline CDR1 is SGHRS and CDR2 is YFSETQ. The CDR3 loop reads CASSKGHSGANVLTF. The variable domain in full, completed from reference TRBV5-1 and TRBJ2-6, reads KAGVTQTPRYLIKTRGQQVTLSCSPISGHRSVSWYQQTPGQGLQFLFEYFSETQRNKGNFPGRFSGRQFSNSRSEMNVSTLELGDSALYLCASSKGHSGANVLTFGAGSRLTVL.

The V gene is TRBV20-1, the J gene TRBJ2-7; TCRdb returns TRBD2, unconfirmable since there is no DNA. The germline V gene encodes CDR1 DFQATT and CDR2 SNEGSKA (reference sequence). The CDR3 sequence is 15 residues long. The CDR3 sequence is CSAASTRTFSYEQYF.

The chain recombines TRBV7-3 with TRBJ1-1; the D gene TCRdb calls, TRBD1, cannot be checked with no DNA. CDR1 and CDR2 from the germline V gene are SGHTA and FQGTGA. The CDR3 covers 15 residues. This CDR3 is CASSLRTGGNTEAFF.

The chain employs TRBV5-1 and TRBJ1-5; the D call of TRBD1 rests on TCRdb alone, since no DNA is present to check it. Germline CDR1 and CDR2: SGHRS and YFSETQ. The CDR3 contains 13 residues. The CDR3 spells CASSPTGGRPQHF.

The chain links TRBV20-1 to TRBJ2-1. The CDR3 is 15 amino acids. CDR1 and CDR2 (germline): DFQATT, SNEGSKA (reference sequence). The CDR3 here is CSASIWGGSYNEQFF.

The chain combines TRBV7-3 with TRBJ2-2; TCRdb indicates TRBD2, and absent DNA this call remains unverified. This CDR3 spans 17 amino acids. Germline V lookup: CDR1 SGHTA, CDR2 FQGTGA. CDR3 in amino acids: CASSLGLAGGNIRELFF.

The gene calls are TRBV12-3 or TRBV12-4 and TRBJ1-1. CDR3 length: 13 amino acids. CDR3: CASSLAIRGEAFF.

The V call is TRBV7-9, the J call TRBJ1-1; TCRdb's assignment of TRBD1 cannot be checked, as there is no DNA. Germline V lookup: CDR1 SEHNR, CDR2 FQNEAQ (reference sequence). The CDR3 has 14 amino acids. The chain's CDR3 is CASSLPGGDTEAFF.

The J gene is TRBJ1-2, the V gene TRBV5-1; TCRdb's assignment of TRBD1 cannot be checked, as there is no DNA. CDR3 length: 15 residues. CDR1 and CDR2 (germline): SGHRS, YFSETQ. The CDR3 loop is CASSFGTGGFGGYTF.

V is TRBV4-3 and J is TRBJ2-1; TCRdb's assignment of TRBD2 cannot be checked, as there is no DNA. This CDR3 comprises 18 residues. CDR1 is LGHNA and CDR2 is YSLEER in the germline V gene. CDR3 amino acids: CASSQGLTSGGAYNEQFF.

The CDR3 here is CASSFRGGQMNTEAFF. The gene calls are TRBV7-8 and TRBJ1-1; TCRdb's D gene call, TRBD1, goes unchecked for lack of DNA. This CDR3 has 16 amino acids. Germline loops: CDR1 SGHVS, CDR2 FQNEAQ. Combining the CDR3 with reference TRBV7-8 and TRBJ1-1 gives the whole variable domain GAGVSQSPRYKVAKRGQDVALRCDPISGHVSLFWYQQALGQGPEFLTYFQNEAQLDKSGLPSDRFFAERPEGSVSTLKIQRTQQEDSAVYLCASSFRGGQMNTEAFFGQGTRLTVV.

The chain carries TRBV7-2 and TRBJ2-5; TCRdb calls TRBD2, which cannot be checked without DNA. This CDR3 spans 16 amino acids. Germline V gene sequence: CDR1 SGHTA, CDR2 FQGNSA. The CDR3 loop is CASSLSTSGGQETQYF.

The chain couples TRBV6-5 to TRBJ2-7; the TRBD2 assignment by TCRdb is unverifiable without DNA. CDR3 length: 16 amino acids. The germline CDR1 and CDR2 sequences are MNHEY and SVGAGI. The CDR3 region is CASSYSPAGGPDEQYF.

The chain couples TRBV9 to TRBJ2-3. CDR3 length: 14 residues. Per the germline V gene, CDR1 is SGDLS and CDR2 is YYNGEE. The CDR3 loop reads CASSAGTYTDTQYF.

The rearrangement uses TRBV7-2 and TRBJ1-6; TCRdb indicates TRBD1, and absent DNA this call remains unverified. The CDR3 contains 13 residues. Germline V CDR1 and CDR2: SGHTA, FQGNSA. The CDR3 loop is CASSLGGQSPLHF.

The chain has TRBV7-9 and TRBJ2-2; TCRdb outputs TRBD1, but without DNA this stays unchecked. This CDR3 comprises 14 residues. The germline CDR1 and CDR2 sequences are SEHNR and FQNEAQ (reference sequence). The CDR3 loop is CASSATVNTGELFF.

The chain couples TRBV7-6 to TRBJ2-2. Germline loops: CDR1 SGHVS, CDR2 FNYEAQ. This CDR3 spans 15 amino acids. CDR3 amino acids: CASSLLPSNTGELFF.

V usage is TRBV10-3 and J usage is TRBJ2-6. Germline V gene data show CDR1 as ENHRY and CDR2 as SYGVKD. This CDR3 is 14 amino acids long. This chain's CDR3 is CAISERAGANVLTF.